This TCR beta chain stems from a study of OX40 agonist ivuxolimab in advanced cancers. Patients with autoimmune history or systemic immunosuppression were excluded. Germline lookup yields CDR1 DFQATT and CDR2 SNEGSKA (reference sequence). The CDR3 has 10 amino acids. Losses at the gene ends were 7 bases for V and 6 bases for J; bases not matched to a gene: 2. Sequencing was performed with immunoSEQ multiplex PCR; in TCRdb, only in-frame clones are kept and a portion is missing. Of about 51,000 clones in the sample, around 82% were seen once. The origin of this receptor is an adult with an advanced solid tumor such as melanoma, head and neck, liver or kidney cancer. Specimen: CD4+ or CD8+ T cells sorted from blood, collected in a trial of the OX40 agonist ivuxolimab. The chain couples TRBV20-1 to TRBJ1-2; 7 bases map to TRBD1. The CDR3 sequence: CSVRGDGYTF. CDR3 in DNA: TGCAGTGTCAGGGGGGATGGCTACACCTTC.